Sequencing of this TCR beta chain was carried out in a study of cytomegalovirus exposure and HLA in healthy donors. 60 Vbeta and 13 Jbeta primers were used in PCR. Generated by immunoSEQ multiplex PCR, the TCRdb table keeps only in-frame clones and is missing some. The sample yields roughly 290,000 clones, about 80% seen once. Overall study results and limits: Common viral pathogens were later found to be apparently linked to several of the most significant clusters. The authors later linked a missense DCLRE1C variant to TCR beta V- and J-gene trimming. Prior analysis indicated that the majority of TCR beta V segments exhibited productivity approximately 90% or approximately 30% of the time.

The germline gives CDR1 SGDLS, CDR2 YYNGEE. There are 16 residues in the CDR3. With 4 bases removed from V and 4 bases from J, the gap between germline ends came to 17 bases. Points on this clone: Its antigen remains unidentified.

The receptor was derived from a girl aged 2-15 years in good health and CMV-seronegative. The chain couples TRBV9 to TRBJ2-2; tentative D call: TRBD2 (5 bases). The sequenced sample consisted of PBMCs. The CDR3 here is CASSPVGGPSTGELFF. CDR3 coding DNA: TGTGCCAGCAGCCCGGTTGGCGGGCCCTCCACCGGGGAGCTGTTTTTT.